The entry below gives a single T cell receptor (beta chain) sequence along with its context. This specimen comes from a study of blood T cell repertoires in COVID-19. Study in general: COVID-19 samples, acute and convalescent, were from the United States, Italy and Spain.

CDR1 is LGHDT, CDR2 YNNKEL, per germline (reference sequence). Between the trimmed V and J ends, which lost 1 base and 11 bases, there was a span of 11 bases. The CDR3 length is 12 residues. In the source study's methods: Estimation of nucleated cell counts was performed using reference gene primer amplification. Repertoires were generated with immunoSEQ multiplex PCR, while TCRdb's copy carries only in-frame clones and drops some. V and J calls and clone size are copied from that table; D and trimming were computed from the DNA. This sample has around 88,000 clones, with around 81% found just once. The source material was peripheral blood. The gene calls are TRBV3-1 (or the pseudogene TRBV3-2) and TRBJ1-1; D gene unclear. The TCR sequence derives from a man aged 50 or older who had recovered from COVID-19. This CDR3 reads CASSQGSARAFF. The CDR3 nucleotides read TGTGCCAGCAGCCAAGGATCGGCGCGGGCTTTCTTT.